This TCR beta chain derives from a study of OX40 agonist ivuxolimab in advanced cancers. About the study: The dose-escalation cohort was about 83% male, with a mean age of 60 years, ranging roughly 23 to 85.

This clone was picked up one time. The germline V gene encodes CDR1 SNHLY and CDR2 FYNNEI. This CDR3 spans 16 amino acids. Between the trimmed V and J ends, which lost 3 bases and 4 bases, there was a span of 18 bases. Generated by immunoSEQ multiplex PCR, the TCRdb table keeps only in-frame clones and is missing some. The repertoire has about 88,000 clones, more than 80% of them found once; the top ten carry 0.2% to 0.25%. This clonotype was obtained from an adult with an advanced solid tumor such as melanoma, head and neck, liver or kidney cancer. The sample here was CD4+ or CD8+ T cells sorted from blood, taken in a trial of the OX40 agonist ivuxolimab. The chain is built from TRBV2 and TRBJ2-5; D is unresolved. The CDR3 is CASSEFFWEVRETQYF. The CDR3, as DNA: TGTGCCAGCAGTGAGTTCTTCTGGGAAGTCAGAGAGACCCAGTACTTC.